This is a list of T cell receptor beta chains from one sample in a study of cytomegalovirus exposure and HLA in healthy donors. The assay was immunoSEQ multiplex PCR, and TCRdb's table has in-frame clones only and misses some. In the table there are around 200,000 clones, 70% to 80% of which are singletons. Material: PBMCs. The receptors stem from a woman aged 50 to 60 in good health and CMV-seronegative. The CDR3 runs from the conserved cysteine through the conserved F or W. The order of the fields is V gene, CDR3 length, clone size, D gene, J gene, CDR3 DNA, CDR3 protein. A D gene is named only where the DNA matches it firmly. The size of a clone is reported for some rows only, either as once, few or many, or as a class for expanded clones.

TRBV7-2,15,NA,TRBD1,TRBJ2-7,TGTGCCAGCAGCTTAGGTTCGCAGGGGGCGTTCGAGCAGTACTTC,CASSLGSQGAFEQYF
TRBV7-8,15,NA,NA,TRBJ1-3,TGTGCCAGCAGCCCCATGGCAGGGTCGGGAAACACCATATATTTT,CASSPMAGSGNTIYF
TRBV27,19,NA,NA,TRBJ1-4,TGTGCCAGCAGTTTACACTTGTGGGGCAGCTCCACAACTAATGAAAAACTGTTTTTT,CASSLHLWGSSTTNEKLFF
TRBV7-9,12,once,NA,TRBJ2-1,TGTGCCAGCAGCTTCGGGGACATGGGGCAGTTCTTC,CASSFGDMGQFF
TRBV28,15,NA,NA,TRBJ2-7,TGTGCCAGCACATCAAAGGGGGGGGTCTCCTACGAGCAGTACTTC,CASTSKGGVSYEQYF
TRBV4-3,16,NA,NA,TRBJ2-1,TGCGCCAGCAGCCAAGGAGGGCGCAGGTCCTACAATGAGCAGTTCTTC,CASSQGGRRSYNEQFF
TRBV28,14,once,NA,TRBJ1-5,TGTGCCAGCAGTTTAGGGCAGGCCAATCAGCCCCAGCATTTT,CASSLGQANQPQHF
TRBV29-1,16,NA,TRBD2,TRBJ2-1,TGCAGCGGAAGCACTAGCGGGAGAAGCTCCTACAATGAGCAGTTCTTC,CSGSTSGRSSYNEQFF
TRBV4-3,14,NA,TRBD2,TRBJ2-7,TGCGCCAGCAGCCAAACGGGAGGTATCCGCGAGCAGTACTTC,CASSQTGGIREQYF
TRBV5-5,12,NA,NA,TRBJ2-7,TGTGCCAGCGCCGCCGGGGGTTACGAGCAGTACTTC,CASAAGGYEQYF
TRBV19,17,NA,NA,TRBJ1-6,TGTGCCAGTAGTATAGATCCCCCCCCGTCGGATAATTCACCCCTCCACTTT,CASSIDPPPSDNSPLHF
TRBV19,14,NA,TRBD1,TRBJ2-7,TGTGCCAGTAGTGCCGGGACAGCCGGCTACGAGCAGTACTTC,CASSAGTAGYEQYF
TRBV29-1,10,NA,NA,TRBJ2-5,TGCAGCGTTCATCAAGAGACCCAGTACTTC,CSVHQETQYF
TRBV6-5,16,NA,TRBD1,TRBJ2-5,TGTGCCAGCAGTTACGGCGGGACAGGGGTTGGAGAGACCCAGTACTTC,CASSYGGTGVGETQYF
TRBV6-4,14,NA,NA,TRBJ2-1,TGTGCCAGCAGTGACTCGGAGGGGGCAGGTGAGCAGTTCTTC,CASSDSEGAGEQFF
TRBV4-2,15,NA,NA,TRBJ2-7,TGTGCCAGCTCCCCGAAGTGGGGGCGGGTATACGAGCAGTACTTC,CASSPKWGRVYEQYF
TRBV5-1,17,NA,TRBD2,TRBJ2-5,TGCGCCAGCAGCTTGGGTCTAGCGGGGGCCTACCAAGAGACCCAGTACTTC,CASSLGLAGAYQETQYF
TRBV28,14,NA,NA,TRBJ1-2,TGTGCCAGCAGTTTTGGGGGGACGAGCTATGGCTACACCTTC,CASSFGGTSYGYTF
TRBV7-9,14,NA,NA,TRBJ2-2,TGTGCCAGCAGCTTAGCCCCAAACACCGGGGAGCTGTTTTTT,CASSLAPNTGELFF
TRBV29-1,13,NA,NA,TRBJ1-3,TGCAGCGTTGAGGAGACCGTTGGAAACACCATATATTTT,CSVEETVGNTIYF
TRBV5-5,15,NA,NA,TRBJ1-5,TGTGCCAGCAGCTCGGGGGTCGTTAGCAATCAGCCCCAGCATTTT,CASSSGVVSNQPQHF
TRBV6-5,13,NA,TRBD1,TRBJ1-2,TGTGCCAGCACCGGGACAGGGCTGGAGGGCTACACCTTC,CASTGTGLEGYTF
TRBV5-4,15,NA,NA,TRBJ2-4,TGTGCCAGCAGCTCCCAACAGGAGCGCAAAAACATTCAGTACTTC,CASSSQQERKNIQYF
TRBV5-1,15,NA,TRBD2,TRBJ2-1,TGCGCCAGCAGCTTGGGGACTAGTCTTGTCTATGAGCAGTTCTTC,CASSLGTSLVYEQFF
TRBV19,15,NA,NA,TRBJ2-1,TGTGCCAGTAGTATATTGGCAGACTCCTACAATGAGCAGTTCTTC,CASSILADSYNEQFF
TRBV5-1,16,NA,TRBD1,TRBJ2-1,TGCGCCAGCAGCTTGGGGCCGGGACAGGGGTTCAATGAGCAGTTCTTC,CASSLGPGQGFNEQFF
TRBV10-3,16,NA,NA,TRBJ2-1,TGTGCCATCAGAGGGATGGAACAGGGACGCCTGAATGAGCAGTTCTTC,CAIRGMEQGRLNEQFF
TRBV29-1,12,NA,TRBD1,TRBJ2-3,TGCAGCGACCGACAGGGGGGAGATACGCAGTATTTT,CSDRQGGDTQYF
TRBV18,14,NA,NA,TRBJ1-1,TGTGCCAGCTCACCTGCGGGGATAAACACTGAAGCTTTCTTT,CASSPAGINTEAFF
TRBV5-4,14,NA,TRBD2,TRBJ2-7,TGTGCCAGCAGCTTGGGTGTAGCGGGCTACGAGCAGTACTTC,CASSLGVAGYEQYF
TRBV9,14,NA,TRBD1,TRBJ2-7,TGTGCCAGCAGCGTAGGGACAGGGACCTACGAGCAGTACTTC,CASSVGTGTYEQYF
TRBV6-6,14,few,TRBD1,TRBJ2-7,TGTGCCAGCAGTGGACAGGGTCGGACTGGAGAGCAGTACTTC,CASSGQGRTGEQYF
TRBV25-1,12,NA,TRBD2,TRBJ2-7,TGTGCCAGCAAGTTAGCGGGAGGAGGTCTGTACTTC,CASKLAGGGLYF
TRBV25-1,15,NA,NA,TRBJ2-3,TGTGCCAGCAGTGATAGGCGGATAAGCACAGATACGCAGTATTTT,CASSDRRISTDTQYF
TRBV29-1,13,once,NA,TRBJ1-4,TGCAGCGTTGAACAGGGCCGTAATGAAAAACTGTTTTTT,CSVEQGRNEKLFF
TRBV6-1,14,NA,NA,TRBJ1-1,TGTGCCAGCAGGACAGGTCTTCTGAACACTGAAGCTTTCTTT,CASRTGLLNTEAFF
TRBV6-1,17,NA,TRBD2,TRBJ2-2,TGTGCCAGCAGTGCCCCGCCTAGCGGAGCGAACACCGGGGAGCTGTTTTTT,CASSAPPSGANTGELFF